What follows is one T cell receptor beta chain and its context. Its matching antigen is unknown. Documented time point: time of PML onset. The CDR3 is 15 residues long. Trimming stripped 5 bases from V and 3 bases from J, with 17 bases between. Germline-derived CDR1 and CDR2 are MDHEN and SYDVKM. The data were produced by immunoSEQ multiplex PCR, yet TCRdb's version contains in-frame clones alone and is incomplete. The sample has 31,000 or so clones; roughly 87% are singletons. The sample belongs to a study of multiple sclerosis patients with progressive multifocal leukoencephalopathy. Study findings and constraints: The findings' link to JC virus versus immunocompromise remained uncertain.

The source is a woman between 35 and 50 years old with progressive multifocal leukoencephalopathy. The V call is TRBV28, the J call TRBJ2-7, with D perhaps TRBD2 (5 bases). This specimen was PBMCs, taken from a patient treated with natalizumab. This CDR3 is CASSPVEGLGYEQYF. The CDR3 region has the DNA TGTGCCAGCAGTCCCGTTGAGGGTTTGGGCTACGAGCAGTACTTC. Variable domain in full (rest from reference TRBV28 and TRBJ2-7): DVKVTQSSRYLVKRTGEKVFLECVQDMDHENMFWYRQDPGLGLRLIYFSYDVKMKEKGDIPEGYSVSREKKERFSLILESASTNQTSMYLCASSPVEGLGYEQYFGPGTRLTVT.